Following are 23 T cell receptor beta chains from one sample sequenced in a study of CD8 T cells in ankylosing spondylitis (dated by TCRdb to the late 2010s). Libraries were built with 5' RACE. The sequencer was an Illumina HiSeq 2500. Using fastp at Q25 and MiXCR, TCRdb reprocessed the public reads and kept productive beta chains. Identical CDR3 proteins give one entry, which carries the most common genes and DNA. The sample records approximately 39,000 distinct CDR3 sequences, roughly 12% of which are singletons. The leading ten clones occupy roughly 32% of the sample. Material for sequencing was synovial fluid, either unsorted or a sorted T cell fraction (not recorded which). The receptors stem from a male donor with ankylosing spondylitis.

The chain links TRBV12-3 or TRBV12-4 to TRBJ2-7; a weak D match, TRBD2 (5 bases). This CDR3 spans 13 amino acids. The V and J ends lost 4 bases and 1 base respectively, with 8 bases between them. Written as DNA, the CDR3 is TGTGCCAGCAGTTCCCGAGGGTCCTACGAGCAGTACTTC. Translation: CASSSRGSYEQYF.

The DNA for the CDR3 is TGTGCCAGCAGCTACTACGCGGGAGGGATCTACGAGCAGTACTTC. This translates into CASSYYAGGIYEQYF. The chain couples TRBV7-2 to TRBJ2-7, with 9 bases that match TRBD2. Germline values: CDR1 SGHTA, CDR2 FQGNSA. The CDR3 contains 15 residues. J was trimmed by 3 bases and V by 4 bases; bases with no gene match: 7.

This chain uses TRBV7-2 with TRBJ2-7; 7 bases line up with TRBD2. Trimming at V came to 4 bases and at J to 3 bases, leaving 6 bases not matched to a gene. The CDR3 covers 14 residues. CDR1 and CDR2 from the germline V gene are SGHTA and FQGNSA. The CDR3 DNA reads TGTGCCAGCAGCTCCCTGGGGGGGAGCTACGAGCAGTACTTC. Protein sequence: CASSSLGGSYEQYF.

This chain connects TRBV21-1 to TRBJ2-7; the tabulated D call, TRBD1, remains unverified against the DNA. TRBV21-1 counts as a pseudogene. This CDR3 region has 15 residues. CDR3 in DNA: TGTGCCAGCAGCACGCTGGACAGGCGAACCTACGAGCAGTACTTC. Amino acids: CASSTLDRRTYEQYF.

The rearrangement links TRBV6-2 or TRBV6-3 to TRBJ2-7; the match to TRBD2 covers 9 bases. This CDR3 region has 14 residues. The junction had 2 bases not matched to a gene; V was cut back by 2 bases and J by 3 bases. CDR1 and CDR2 (germline): MNHEY, SVGEGT. The CDR3 nucleotides read TGTGCCAGCAGTTACGCTAGCGGGATCTACGAGCAGTACTTC. This translates into CASSYASGIYEQYF.

At least ten counts were recorded for this clonotype. The CDR3 coding sequence is TGTGCCAGCAGTGAACTGGGGGGCGATTCCTACGAGCAGTACTTC. As protein: CASSELGGDSYEQYF. This chain joins TRBV6-1 and TRBJ2-7; D is possibly TRBD1 or TRBD2 (6 bases each). CDR3 length equals 15 residues. The V gene's germline CDR1 is MNHNS and CDR2 SASEGT. Between the trimmed V and J ends, which lost 2 bases and 1 base, there was a span of 12 bases.

The sample holds a few counts of this clonotype. The V and J genes are TRBV6-4 and TRBJ2-1; 9 bases are shared with TRBD2. Germline V lookup: CDR1 MRHNA, CDR2 SNTAGT. CDR3 length: 15 amino acids. V lost 3 bases and J lost 7; bases outside the gene matches: 7. CDR3 loop: CASSEDASGNNEQFF. In nucleotides, the CDR3 is TGTGCCAGCAGTGAGGACGCTAGCGGGAATAATGAGCAGTTCTTC.

The sample holds a few counts of this clonotype. V is TRBV19 and J is TRBJ2-6, with D tentatively TRBD1 or TRBD2 (5 bases each). The CDR3 extends over 16 amino acids. CDR1 is LNHDA, CDR2 SQIVND, per germline (reference sequence). With 5 bases removed from V and 0 bases from J, the gap between germline ends came to 11 bases. The CDR3 region is CASSGDGTSGANVLTF. DNA of the CDR3: TGTGCCAGTAGTGGGGACGGAACCTCTGGGGCCAACGTCCTGACTTTC.

Only a few counts were recorded for this clonotype. The CDR3 bases are TGCGCCAGCAGCCAAGTTTCACGGGTACGAGAGACCCAGTACTTC. This codes for CASSQVSRVRETQYF. This rearrangement joins TRBV4-1 to TRBJ2-5; the D is unclear. In germline, CDR1 is MGHRA, CDR2 YSYEKL. This CDR3 is built from 15 residues. V was shortened by 1 base and J by 4 bases, with 13 bases between the two germline ends.

This clonotype was seen a handful of times. V and J are TRBV27 and TRBJ1-1, with TRBD1 matching 8 bases. The V gene end was trimmed by 0 bases and the J gene end by 4 bases; junction bases not matched to a gene: 10. Germline-derived CDR1 and CDR2 are MNHEY and SMNVEV (reference sequence). The CDR3 totals 17 residues. CDR3 coding DNA: TGTGCCAGCAGTTTATCATTTCCGCAGGGGGCAGGCACTGAAGCTTTCTTT. The encoded protein is CASSLSFPQGAGTEAFF.

Only a few counts were recorded for this clonotype. The chain employs TRBV10-3 and TRBJ1-2, with 7 bases fitting TRBD1. Looked up from germline, CDR1 is ENHRY and CDR2 is SYGVKD. The CDR3 sequence is 13 residues long. Germline trimming cut 6 bases from V and 2 bases from J; bases unmatched to any gene: 3. The CDR3 DNA follows: TGTGCCATCAGGGAGGGGGCGAACTATGGCTACACCTTC. Translating gives CAIREGANYGYTF.

This clonotype was seen at least ten times. The chain carries TRBV7-9 and TRBJ1-5; unclear D gene. The germline V gene has CDR1 SEHNR and CDR2 FQNEAQ (reference sequence). Trimming pared 3 bases from V and 3 bases from J, leaving 9 bases between. This CDR3 contains 14 residues. CDR3 amino acids: CASSFGQLNQPQHF. The CDR3 DNA reads TGTGCCAGCAGCTTCGGGCAGCTCAATCAGCCCCAGCATTTT.

In its sample, this clonotype was seen many times. The chain is built from TRBV28 and TRBJ2-7, with TRBD1 identical over 9 bases. Germline loops: CDR1 MDHEN, CDR2 SYDVKM. With 5 bases clipped from V and 0 bases from J, the junction kept 11 bases outside the gene matches. This CDR3 is 17 amino acids long. The CDR3 region is CASSGTGSLTSSYEQYF. DNA of the CDR3: TGTGCCAGCAGTGGGACAGGGTCCCTCACGAGCTCCTACGAGCAGTACTTC.

The chain is built from TRBV19 and TRBJ2-6; D not certain. V was cut by 2 bases and J by 0 bases, with 5 bases left in between. Germline CDR1 reads LNHDA; CDR2 reads SQIVND (reference sequence). The CDR3 totals 15 residues. As DNA, the CDR3 is TGTGCCAGTAGTATATGGTTCTCTGGGGCCAACGTCCTGACTTTC. Residues: CASSIWFSGANVLTF.

This clonotype was picked up a small number of times. This chain connects TRBV7-2 to TRBJ2-2; 15 bases line up with TRBD2. V lost 5 bases to trimming and J lost 3 bases; unmatched junction nucleotides: 4. Germline V gene data show CDR1 as SGHTA and CDR2 as FQGNSA. The CDR3 consists of 17 residues. CDR3 DNA sequence: TGTGCCAGCAGCGCGGGACTAGCGGGGGGCGACACCGGGGAGCTGTTTTTT. Translated, it gives CASSAGLAGGDTGELFF.

The chain joins TRBV4-2 to TRBJ1-1; D not resolved. V lost 3 bases and J lost 2, with 4 bases in between. There are 12 residues in the CDR3. Germline CDR1 and CDR2: LGHNA and YNFKEQ. Here the CDR3 DNA reads TGTGCCAGCAGCCAGGGTAACACTGAAGCTTTCTTT. Translating gives CASSQGNTEAFF.

This clonotype was counted many times. J is TRBJ2-7 and V is TRBV7-9; unclear D gene. The CDR3 runs to 13 residues. The V end lost 7 bases, the J end lost 1 base, and 11 bases lay between the germline ends. The germline CDR1 and CDR2 sequences are SEHNR and FQNEAQ (reference sequence). The CDR3 protein is CASTRPDSYEQYF. As DNA, the CDR3 is TGTGCCAGCACCCGACCTGATTCCTACGAGCAGTACTTC.

This clonotype was detected many times. The chain combines TRBV28 with TRBJ1-1; 7 bases line up with TRBD1. CDR3 length equals 15 residues. The germline V gene has CDR1 MDHEN and CDR2 SYDVKM. The V segment lost 8 bases and the J segment 3 bases; nucleotides outside the gene matches: 12. The CDR3 spells CASRGTDFFHTEAFF. The DNA for the CDR3 is TGTGCCAGCCGCGGGACAGACTTCTTCCACACTGAAGCTTTCTTT.

This clonotype occurred a few times. The chain couples TRBV27 to TRBJ2-7; 8 bases map to TRBD2. The length of the CDR3 is 15 residues. Trimming took 5 bases from V and 0 from J; bases not matched to a gene: 6. CDR1 and CDR2 (germline): MNHEY, SMNVEV (reference sequence). The CDR3 sequence: CASSPIGTSSYEQYF. For the CDR3, the DNA is TGTGCCAGCAGTCCTATTGGGACTAGCTCCTACGAGCAGTACTTC.

This clonotype was recorded many times. The chain is built from TRBV20-1 and TRBJ2-1; 7 bases are shared with TRBD2. Germline-derived CDR1 and CDR2 are DFQATT and SNEGSKA (reference sequence). V was clipped by 1 base and J by 0 bases; unmatched bases: 6. CDR3 length: 16 residues. The CDR3 region is CSARGPRGSSYNEQFF. CDR3 nucleotides: TGCAGTGCTAGAGGTCCGCGGGGGAGCTCCTACAATGAGCAGTTCTTC.

This clonotype has at least ten counts. V and J are TRBV5-5 and TRBJ2-1; no reliable D call. The V end was cut by 0 bases, the J end by 12 bases, with 13 bases between. CDR1 SGHKS and CDR2 YYEKEE come from the germline V gene (reference sequence). There are 13 residues in the CDR3. The CDR3 loop reads CASSLGLPGVQFF. The CDR3 DNA reads TGTGCCAGCAGCTTGGGGCTACCCGGTGTGCAGTTCTTC.

This clonotype was found a few times. This rearrangement joins TRBV4-3 to TRBJ2-3; 7 bases are a match to TRBD2. The CDR3 extends over 15 amino acids. J was trimmed by 3 bases and V by 3 bases; bases with no gene match: 6. The germline V gene encodes CDR1 LGHNA and CDR2 YSLEER. Written as DNA, the CDR3 is TGCGCCAGCAGCCAGTGGGAGCGGGGTACAGATACGCAGTATTTT. It is translated as CASSQWERGTDTQYF.

A few counts support this clonotype. The chain employs TRBV28 and TRBJ2-1; no firm D call. CDR1 is MDHEN and CDR2 is SYDVKM in the germline V gene. The CDR3 is made up of 14 amino acids. V was cut by 6 bases and J by 3 bases, with 12 bases left in between. CDR3 bases: TGTGCCAGCAGGGGTAATATCTACTACAATGAGCAGTTCTTC. Translated, it gives CASRGNIYYNEQFF.